The TCR beta chain described here comes from a study of T cells in Graves' hyperthyroidism and ophthalmopathy. The CDR3 covers 16 residues. Trimming at V came to 5 bases and at J to 1 base, leaving 5 bases not matched to a gene. Looked up from germline, CDR1 is WNHNN and CDR2 is SYGVQD (reference sequence). Graves' hyperthyroidism was deemed stable given no ophthalmopathy progression within 18 months. Exclusions: uncontrolled infection, other autoimmune disease, pregnancy, lactation. With regard to this clonotype: As yet, its antigen is unknown.

Study-wide results and limits: Most clonotypes that expanded in the thyroid above 0.001 also showed up in blood. From stable hyperthyroidism, ophthalmopathy was separated by a 13 V-J model.

RNA transcripts served as the template for amplifying TCR beta CDR3 regions. A first-round RT-PCR of the TCR CDR3 used the HTBI primer set. TCRdb redid the calling of the multiplex PCR reads with MiXCR, one entry per CDR3 protein. The top ten hold 33% of the sample, which has about 320,000 distinct CDR3 sequences, about 15% seen once. This receptor was obtained from a man aged 25-45 years with Graves' hyperthyroidism. The chain combines TRBV10-1 with TRBJ2-1; 10 nucleotides align to TRBD2. Sample: blood. The CDR3 protein is CASSSSGRASYNEQFF. The CDR3, as DNA: TGCGCCAGCAGTTCGAGCGGGAGGGCATCCTACAATGAGCAGTTCTTC.